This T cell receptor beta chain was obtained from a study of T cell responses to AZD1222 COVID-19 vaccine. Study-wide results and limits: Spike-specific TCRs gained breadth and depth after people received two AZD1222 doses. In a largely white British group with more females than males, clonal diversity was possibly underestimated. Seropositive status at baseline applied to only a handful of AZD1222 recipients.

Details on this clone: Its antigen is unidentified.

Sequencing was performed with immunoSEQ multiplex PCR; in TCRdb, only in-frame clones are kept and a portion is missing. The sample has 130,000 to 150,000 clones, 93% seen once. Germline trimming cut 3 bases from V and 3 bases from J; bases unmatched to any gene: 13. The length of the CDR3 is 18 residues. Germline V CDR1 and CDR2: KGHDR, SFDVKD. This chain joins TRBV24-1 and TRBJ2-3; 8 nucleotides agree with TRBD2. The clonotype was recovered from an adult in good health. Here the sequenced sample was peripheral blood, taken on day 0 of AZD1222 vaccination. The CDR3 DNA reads TGTGCCACCAGTGATCATACGGGTAGCGGGGCGCTGACAGATACGCAGTATTTT. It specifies CATSDHTGSGALTDTQYF.